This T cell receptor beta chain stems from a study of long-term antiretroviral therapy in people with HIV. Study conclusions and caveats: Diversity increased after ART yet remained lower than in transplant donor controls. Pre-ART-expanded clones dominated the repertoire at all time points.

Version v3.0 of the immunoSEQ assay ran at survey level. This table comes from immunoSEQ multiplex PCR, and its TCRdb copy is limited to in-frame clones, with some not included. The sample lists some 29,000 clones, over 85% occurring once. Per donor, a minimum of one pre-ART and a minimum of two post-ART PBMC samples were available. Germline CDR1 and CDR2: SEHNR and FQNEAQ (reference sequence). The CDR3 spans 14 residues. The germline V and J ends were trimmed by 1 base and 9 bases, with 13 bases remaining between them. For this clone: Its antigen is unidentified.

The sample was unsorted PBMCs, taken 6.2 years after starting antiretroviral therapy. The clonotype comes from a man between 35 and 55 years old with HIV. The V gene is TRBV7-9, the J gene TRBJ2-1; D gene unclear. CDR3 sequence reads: CASSLEDRVTEQFF. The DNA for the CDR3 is TGTGCCAGCAGCTTAGAGGATAGGGTTACTGAGCAGTTCTTC.